Listed below are T cell receptor beta chains from one sample, sequenced in a study of T cell repertoires in cytomegalovirus infection. TCRdb re-called the reads through MiXCR, storing one row per CDR3 protein. The table records roughly 500,000 distinct CDR3 sequences, about 15% of them present only once. Sample: CD8+ T cells from PBMCs. All receptors derive from a human donor in good health (CMV status not recorded). Some clones in this sample may be carry-over from other donors' samples. CDR3s include the opening cysteine and the closing phenylalanine or tryptophan. The D gene is left open where the match is weak. The size field is filled for only some rows; it gives once, few, many or a size class.

>TRBJ2-3|NA|TRBD2|TRBV6-4
TGTGCCAGCAGTGACCGGTGGGCTAGCGGGAGTACAGATACGCAGTATTTT
CASSDRWASGSTDTQYF
>TRBJ2-7|few|TRBD2|TRBV19
TGTGCCAGTTCCGAGATGTGGGGGGGCTACGAGCAGTACTTC
CASSEMWGGYEQYF
>TRBJ1-1|NA|TRBD1|TRBV5-6
TGTGCCAGCAGCTCCGGGACAGGGGGCGATTTACCGAACACTGAAGCTTTCTTT
CASSSGTGGDLPNTEAFF
>TRBJ1-2|NA|NA|TRBV3-1
TGTGCCAGCAGCCTGAGGAACACTATTGGGCCCTATGGCTACACCTTC
CASSLRNTIGPYGYTF
>TRBJ2-7|NA|NA|TRBV7-3
TGTGCCAGCAGCATGGGCGGGCAGGCTGCCTACGAGCAGTACTTC
CASSMGGQAAYEQYF
>TRBJ2-7|NA|NA|TRBV6-6
TGTGCCAGCAGTCTTGTGAGAGGTTTGTCCTACGAGCAGTACTTC
CASSLVRGLSYEQYF
>TRBJ1-1|few|NA|TRBV9
TGTGCCAGCAGCGGAAGATATGGGGTAGCTTTCTTT
CASSGRYGVAFF
>TRBJ2-1|few|TRBD2|TRBV28
TGTGCCAGCTCCTGGACTAGCGGGAGTCCGGCCTCCTACAATGAGCAGTTCTTC
CASSWTSGSPASYNEQFF
>TRBJ1-6|few|NA|TRBV2
TGTGCCAGCAGTGAGGGGACGGCCAATAATTCACCCCTCCACTTT
CASSEGTANNSPLHF
>TRBJ2-6|few|TRBD2|TRBV7-9
TGTGCCAGCAGCGGACCGGGACTAGCGGGTGGATCTGGGGCCAACGTCCTGACTTTC
CASSGPGLAGGSGANVLTF